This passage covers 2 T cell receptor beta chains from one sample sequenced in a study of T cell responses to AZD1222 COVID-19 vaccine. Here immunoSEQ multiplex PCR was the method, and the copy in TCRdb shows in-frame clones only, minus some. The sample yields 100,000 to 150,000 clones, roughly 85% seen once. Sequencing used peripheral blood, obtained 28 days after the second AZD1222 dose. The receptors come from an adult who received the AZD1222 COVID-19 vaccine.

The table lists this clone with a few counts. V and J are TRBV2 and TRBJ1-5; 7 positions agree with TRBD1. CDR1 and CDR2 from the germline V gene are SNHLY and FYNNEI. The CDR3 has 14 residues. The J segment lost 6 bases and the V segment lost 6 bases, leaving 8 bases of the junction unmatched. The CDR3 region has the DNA TGTGCCAGCAGCGAACAGGGGATGGGTCAGCCCCAGCATTTT. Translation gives CASSEQGMGQPQHF.

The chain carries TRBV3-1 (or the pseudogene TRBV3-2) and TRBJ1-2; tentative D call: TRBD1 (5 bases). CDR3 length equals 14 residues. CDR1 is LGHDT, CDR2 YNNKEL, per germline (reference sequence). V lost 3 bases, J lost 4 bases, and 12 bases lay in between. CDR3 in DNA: TGTGCCAGCAGCCAGCCGGGGGGGATCTATGGCTACACCTTC. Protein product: CASSQPGGIYGYTF.